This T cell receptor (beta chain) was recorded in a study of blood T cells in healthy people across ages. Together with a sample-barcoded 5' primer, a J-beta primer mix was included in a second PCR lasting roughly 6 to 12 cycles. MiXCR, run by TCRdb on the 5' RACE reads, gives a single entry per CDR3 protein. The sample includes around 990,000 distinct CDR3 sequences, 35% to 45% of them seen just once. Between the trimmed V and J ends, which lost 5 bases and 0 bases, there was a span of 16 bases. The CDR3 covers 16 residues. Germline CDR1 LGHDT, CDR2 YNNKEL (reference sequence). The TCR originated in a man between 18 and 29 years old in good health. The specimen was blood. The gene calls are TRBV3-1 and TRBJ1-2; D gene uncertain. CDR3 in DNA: TGTGCCAGCAGCGCCCGGGGAGCTAAGACTAACTATGGCTACACCTTC. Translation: CASSARGAKTNYGYTF.